Given below is one T cell receptor beta chain in context. The data were produced by immunoSEQ multiplex PCR, yet TCRdb's version contains in-frame clones alone and is incomplete. The sample holds 250,000 to 350,000 clones, approximately 85% seen once. This entry comes from a study of blood T cell repertoires in COVID-19. The sequencing input was PBMCs or T cells enriched from blood (not recorded which). This TCR was sampled from a woman in her twenties or thirties who had recovered from COVID-19.

The CDR3 region is CASSLPTSGGTEAFF. CDR3 sequence (DNA): TGCGCCAGCAGCTTACCAACTTCCGGGGGCACTGAAGCTTTCTTT. The chain recombines TRBV5-1 with TRBJ1-1; the D gene is possibly TRBD1 (5 bases). V gave up 2 bases and J gave up 4 bases, with 15 bases separating them. The CDR3 is made up of 15 amino acids. Germline V gene lookup returns CDR1 SGHRS and CDR2 YFSETQ.